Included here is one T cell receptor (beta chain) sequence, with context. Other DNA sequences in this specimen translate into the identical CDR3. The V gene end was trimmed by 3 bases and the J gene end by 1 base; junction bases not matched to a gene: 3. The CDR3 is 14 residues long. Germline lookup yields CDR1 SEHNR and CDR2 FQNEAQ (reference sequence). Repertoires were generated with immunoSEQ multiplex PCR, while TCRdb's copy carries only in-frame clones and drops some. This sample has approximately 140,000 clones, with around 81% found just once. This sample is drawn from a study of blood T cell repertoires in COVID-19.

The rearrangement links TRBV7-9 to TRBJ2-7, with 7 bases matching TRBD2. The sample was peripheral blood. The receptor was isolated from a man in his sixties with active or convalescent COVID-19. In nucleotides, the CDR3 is TGTGCCAGCAGCTTGGACGGGGGGTCCTACGAGCAGTACTTC. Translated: CASSLDGGSYEQYF.